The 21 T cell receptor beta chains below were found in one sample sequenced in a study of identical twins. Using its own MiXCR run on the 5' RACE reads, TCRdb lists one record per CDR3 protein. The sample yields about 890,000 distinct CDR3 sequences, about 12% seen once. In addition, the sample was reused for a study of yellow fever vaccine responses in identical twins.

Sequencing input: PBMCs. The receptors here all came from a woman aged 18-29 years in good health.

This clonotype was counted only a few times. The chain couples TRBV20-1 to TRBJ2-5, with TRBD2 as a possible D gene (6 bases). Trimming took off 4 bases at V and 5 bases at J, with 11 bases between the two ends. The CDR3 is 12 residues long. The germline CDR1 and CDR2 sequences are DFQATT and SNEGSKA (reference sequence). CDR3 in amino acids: CSATTSLETQYF. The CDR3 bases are TGCAGTGCTACGACTAGTTTGGAGACCCAGTACTTC.

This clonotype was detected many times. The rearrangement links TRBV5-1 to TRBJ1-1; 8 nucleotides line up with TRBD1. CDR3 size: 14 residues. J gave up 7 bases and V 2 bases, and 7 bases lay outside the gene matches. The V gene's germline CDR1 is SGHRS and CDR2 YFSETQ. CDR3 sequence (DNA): TGCGCCAGCAGCTTTGCCACAGGGGGAGGTGAAGCTTTCTTT. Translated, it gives CASSFATGGGEAFF.

In DNA form, the CDR3 reads TGTGCCAGCTCACCTCGGCCCAGCTCCGGCACAGATACGCAGTATTTT. This codes for CASSPRPSSGTDTQYF. This rearrangement joins TRBV18 to TRBJ2-3; D not resolved. CDR1 and CDR2 from the germline V gene are KGHSH and LQKENI. This CDR3 comprises 16 residues. Trimming removed 3 bases from V and 1 base from J, with 14 bases in between.

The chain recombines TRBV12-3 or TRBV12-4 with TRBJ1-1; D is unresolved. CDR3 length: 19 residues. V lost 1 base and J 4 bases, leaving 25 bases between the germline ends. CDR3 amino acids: CASSLGRNPAPGVSTEAFF. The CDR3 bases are TGTGCCAGCAGTTTAGGTCGTAACCCCGCGCCCGGTGTCTCCACTGAAGCTTTCTTT.

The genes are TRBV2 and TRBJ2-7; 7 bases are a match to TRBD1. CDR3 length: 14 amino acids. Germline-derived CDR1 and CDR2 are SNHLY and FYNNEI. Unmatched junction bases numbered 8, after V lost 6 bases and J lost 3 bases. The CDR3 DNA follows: TGTGCCAGCAGCGATAGGACAGGTGTCTACGAGCAGTACTTC. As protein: CASSDRTGVYEQYF. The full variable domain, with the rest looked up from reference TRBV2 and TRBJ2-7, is EPEVTQTPSHQVTQMGQEVILRCVPISNHLYFYWYRQILGQKVEFLVSFYNNEISEKSEIFDDQFSVERPDGSNFTLKIRSTKLEDSAMYFCASSDRTGVYEQYFGPGTRLTVT.

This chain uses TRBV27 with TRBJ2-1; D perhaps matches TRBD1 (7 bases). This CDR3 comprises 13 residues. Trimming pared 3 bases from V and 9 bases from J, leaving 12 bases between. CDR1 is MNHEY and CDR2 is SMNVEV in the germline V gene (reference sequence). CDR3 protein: CASSFRQGGEQFF. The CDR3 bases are TGTGCCAGCAGTTTCCGACAGGGAGGTGAGCAGTTCTTC.

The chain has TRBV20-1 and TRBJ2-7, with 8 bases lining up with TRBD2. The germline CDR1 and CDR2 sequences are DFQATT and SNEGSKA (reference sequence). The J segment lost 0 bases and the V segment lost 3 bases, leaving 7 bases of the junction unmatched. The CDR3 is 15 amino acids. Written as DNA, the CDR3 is TGCAGTGCTAGGGGTGCGGGGGGTCTCTCCTACGAGCAGTACTTC. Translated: CSARGAGGLSYEQYF.

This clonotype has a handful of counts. CDR3 sequence reads: CSARGTSGPYNEQFF. The CDR3, as DNA: TGCAGTGCTAGGGGTACTAGCGGCCCCTACAATGAGCAGTTCTTC. This chain joins TRBV20-1 and TRBJ2-1; 8 nucleotides align to TRBD2. Trimming cost V 3 bases and J 2 bases; bases outside gene matches: 6. The V gene's germline CDR1 is DFQATT and CDR2 SNEGSKA (reference sequence). This CDR3 comprises 15 residues.

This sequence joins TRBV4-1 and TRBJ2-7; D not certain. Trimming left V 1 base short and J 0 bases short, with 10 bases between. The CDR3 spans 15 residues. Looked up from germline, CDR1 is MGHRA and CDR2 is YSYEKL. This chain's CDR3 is CASSQVATISYEQYF. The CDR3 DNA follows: TGCGCCAGCAGCCAAGTTGCCACCATCTCCTACGAGCAGTACTTC.

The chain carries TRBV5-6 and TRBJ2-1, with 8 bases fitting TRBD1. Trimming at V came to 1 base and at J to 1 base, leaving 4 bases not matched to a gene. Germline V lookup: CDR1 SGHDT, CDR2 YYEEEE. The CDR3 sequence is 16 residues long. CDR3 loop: CASSLKDRASYNEQFF. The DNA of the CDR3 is TGTGCCAGCAGCTTGAAGGACAGGGCTTCCTACAATGAGCAGTTCTTC.

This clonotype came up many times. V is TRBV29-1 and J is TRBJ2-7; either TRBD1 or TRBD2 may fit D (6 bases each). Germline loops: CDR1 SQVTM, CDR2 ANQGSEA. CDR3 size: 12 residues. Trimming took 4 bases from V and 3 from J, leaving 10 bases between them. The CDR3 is CSVGGASYEQYF. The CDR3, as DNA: TGCAGCGTTGGGGGGGCCAGCTACGAGCAGTACTTC.

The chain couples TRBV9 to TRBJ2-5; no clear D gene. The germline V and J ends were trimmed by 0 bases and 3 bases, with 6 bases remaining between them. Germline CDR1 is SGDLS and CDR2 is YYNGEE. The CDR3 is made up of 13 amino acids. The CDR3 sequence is CASSVGTEETQYF. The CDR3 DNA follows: TGTGCCAGCAGCGTAGGTACAGAAGAGACCCAGTACTTC.

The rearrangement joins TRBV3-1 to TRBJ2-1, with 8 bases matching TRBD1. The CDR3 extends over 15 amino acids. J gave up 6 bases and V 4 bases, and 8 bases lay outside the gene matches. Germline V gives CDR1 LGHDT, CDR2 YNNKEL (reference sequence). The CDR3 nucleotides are TGTGCCAGCAGCCTCGGGACAGGAGGGCGCAATGAGCAGTTCTTC. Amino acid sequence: CASSLGTGGRNEQFF.

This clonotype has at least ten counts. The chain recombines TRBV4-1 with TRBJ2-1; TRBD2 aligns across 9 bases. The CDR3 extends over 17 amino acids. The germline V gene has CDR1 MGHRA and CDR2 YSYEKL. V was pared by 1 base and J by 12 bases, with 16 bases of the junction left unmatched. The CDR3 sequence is CASSQVASGALGGGQFF. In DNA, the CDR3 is TGCGCCAGCAGCCAAGTTGCTAGCGGGGCCCTAGGGGGTGGGCAGTTCTTC.

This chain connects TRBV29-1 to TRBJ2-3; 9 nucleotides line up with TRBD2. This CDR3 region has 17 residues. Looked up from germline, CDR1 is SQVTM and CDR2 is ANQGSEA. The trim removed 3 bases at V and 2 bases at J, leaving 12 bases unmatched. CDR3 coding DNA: TGCAGCGTTGATCGGCGGGAGGGCGGGGGTTTCACAGATACGCAGTATTTT. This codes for CSVDRREGGGFTDTQYF.

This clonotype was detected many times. CDR3 in DNA: TGTGCCAGCAGTGTATGGGGGAAGACAGATACGCAGTATTTT. Translated, it gives CASSVWGKTDTQYF. The chain is built from TRBV2 and TRBJ2-3; D may correspond to TRBD1 or TRBD2 (5 bases each). Trimming pared 4 bases from V and 3 bases from J, leaving 11 bases between. The CDR3 contains 14 residues. Germline V CDR1 and CDR2: SNHLY, FYNNEI.

The CDR3 protein is CASSLGLAAVNEQFF. For the CDR3, the DNA is TGTGCCAGCAGCTTAGGGCTAGCGGCTGTCAATGAGCAGTTCTTC. The rearrangement links TRBV7-6 to TRBJ2-1; 7 nucleotides align to TRBD2. CDR3 length: 15 amino acids. CDR1 and CDR2 (germline): SGHVS, FNYEAQ. J lost 6 bases, V lost 1 base, and 6 bases had no gene match.

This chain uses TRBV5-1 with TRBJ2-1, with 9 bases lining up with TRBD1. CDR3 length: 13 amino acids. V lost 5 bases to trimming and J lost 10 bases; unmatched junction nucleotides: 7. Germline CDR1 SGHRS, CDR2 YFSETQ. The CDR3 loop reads CASRRDRAGEQFF. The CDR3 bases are TGCGCCAGCAGACGGGACAGGGCGGGAGAGCAGTTCTTC.

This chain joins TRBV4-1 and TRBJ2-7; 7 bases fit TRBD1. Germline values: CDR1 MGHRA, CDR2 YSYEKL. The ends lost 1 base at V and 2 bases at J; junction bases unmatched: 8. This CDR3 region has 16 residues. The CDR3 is CASSQGGGRATYEQYF. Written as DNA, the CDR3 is TGCGCCAGCAGCCAAGGAGGGGGCAGGGCGACCTACGAGCAGTACTTC.

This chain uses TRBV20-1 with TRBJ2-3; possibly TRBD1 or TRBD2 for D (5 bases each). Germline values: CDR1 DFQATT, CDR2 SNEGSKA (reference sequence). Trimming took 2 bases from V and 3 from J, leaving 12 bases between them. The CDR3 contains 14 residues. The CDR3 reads CSARSSWGTDTQYF. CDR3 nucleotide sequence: TGCAGTGCTAGAAGCTCCTGGGGGACAGATACGCAGTATTTT.

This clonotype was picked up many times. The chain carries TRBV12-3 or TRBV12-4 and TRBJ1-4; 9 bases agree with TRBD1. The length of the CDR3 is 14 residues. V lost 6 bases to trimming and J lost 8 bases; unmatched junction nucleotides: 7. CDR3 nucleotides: TGTGCCAGCAGCCAGGGACAGGGTGGAGAAAAACTGTTTTTT. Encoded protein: CASSQGQGGEKLFF.